This T cell receptor beta chain derives from a study of response to subunit inactivated influenza vaccine. Findings and limits, study-wide: That few new T cells are recruited by each seasonal influenza vaccination was the authors' suggestion.

The germline V gene has CDR1 MNHEY and CDR2 SMNVEV (reference sequence). CDR3 length equals 13 residues. The V segment lost 4 bases and the J segment 7 bases; nucleotides outside the gene matches: 5. About this clonotype itself: Its antigen remains unknown.

One entry per CDR3 protein, called by TCRdb with MiXCR from the RT-PCR reads. This table holds hundreds of thousands of distinct CDR3 sequences, 13% found once. The sequence was obtained from a man in his forties or fifties who received an inactivated influenza vaccine. Sequenced here: PBMCs from blood, sampled around seven weeks after vaccination. V usage is TRBV27 and J usage is TRBJ2-7, with 9 bases matching TRBD1. Written as DNA, the CDR3 is TGTGCCAGCAGTTCGACAGGGGGAAGTGAGCAGTACTTC. Translation: CASSSTGGSEQYF.